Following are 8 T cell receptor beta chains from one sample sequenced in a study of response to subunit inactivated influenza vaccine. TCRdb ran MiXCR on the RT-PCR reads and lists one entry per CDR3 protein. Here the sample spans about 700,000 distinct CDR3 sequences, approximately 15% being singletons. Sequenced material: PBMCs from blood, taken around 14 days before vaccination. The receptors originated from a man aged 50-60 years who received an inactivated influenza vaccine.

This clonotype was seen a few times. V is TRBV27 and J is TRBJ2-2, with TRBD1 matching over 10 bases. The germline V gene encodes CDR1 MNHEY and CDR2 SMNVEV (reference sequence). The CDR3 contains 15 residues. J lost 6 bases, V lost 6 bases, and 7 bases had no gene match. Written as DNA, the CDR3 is TGTGCCAGCAGGACATCGACAGGGGGCCCCGGGGAGCTGTTTTTT. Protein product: CASRTSTGGPGELFF.

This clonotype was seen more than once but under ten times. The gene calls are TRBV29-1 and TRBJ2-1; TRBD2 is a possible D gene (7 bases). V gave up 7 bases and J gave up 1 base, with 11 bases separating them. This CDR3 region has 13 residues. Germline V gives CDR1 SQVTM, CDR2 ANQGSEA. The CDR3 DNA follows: TGCAGCGGAGGGGGGGGATCCTACAATGAGCAGTTCTTC. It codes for CSGGGGSYNEQFF.

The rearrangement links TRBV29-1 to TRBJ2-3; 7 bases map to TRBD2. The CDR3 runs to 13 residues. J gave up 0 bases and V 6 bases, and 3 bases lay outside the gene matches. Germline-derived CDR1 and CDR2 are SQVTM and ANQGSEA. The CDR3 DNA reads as TGCAGCGTGAGCGGGATGAGCACAGATACGCAGTATTTT. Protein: CSVSGMSTDTQYF.

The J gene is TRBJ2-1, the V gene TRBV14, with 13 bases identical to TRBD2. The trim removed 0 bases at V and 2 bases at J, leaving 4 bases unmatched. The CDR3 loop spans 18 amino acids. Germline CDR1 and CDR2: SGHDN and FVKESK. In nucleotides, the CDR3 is TGTGCCAGCAGCCAAGATCGGACTAGCGGGGGTACCTACAATGAGCAGTTCTTC. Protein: CASSQDRTSGGTYNEQFF.

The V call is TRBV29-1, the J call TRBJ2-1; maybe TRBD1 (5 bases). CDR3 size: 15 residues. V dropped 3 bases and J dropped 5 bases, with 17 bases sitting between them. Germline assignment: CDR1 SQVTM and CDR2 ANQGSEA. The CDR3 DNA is TGCAGCGTTGAGCCCTTGGGTGCAGGGAACAATGAGCAGTTCTTC. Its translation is CSVEPLGAGNNEQFF.

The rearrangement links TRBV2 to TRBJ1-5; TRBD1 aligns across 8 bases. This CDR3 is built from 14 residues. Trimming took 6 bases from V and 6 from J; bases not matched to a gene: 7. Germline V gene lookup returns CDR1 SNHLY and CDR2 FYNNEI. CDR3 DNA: TGTGCCAGCAGCAACTCAGGGGGCAGTCAGCCCCAGCATTTT. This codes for CASSNSGGSQPQHF.

The CDR3, as DNA: TGTGCCAGCAGCCAAGTTGACGGATCTGGCCCTATCCAAGAGACCCAGTACTTC. Translated: CASSQVDGSGPIQETQYF. The chain uses TRBV4-2 and TRBJ2-5; D unresolved. Germline CDR1 LGHNA, CDR2 YNFKEQ. The CDR3 runs 18 residues. The V end lost 1 base, the J end lost 1 base, and 19 bases lay between the germline ends.

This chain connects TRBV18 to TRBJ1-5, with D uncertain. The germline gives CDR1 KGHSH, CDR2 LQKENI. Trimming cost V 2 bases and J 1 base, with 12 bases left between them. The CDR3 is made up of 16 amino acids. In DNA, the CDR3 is TGTGCCAGCTCACCAGTGGCAGGAGAAAGCAATCAGCCCCAGCATTTT. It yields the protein CASSPVAGESNQPQHF.